One T cell receptor (beta chain) is described in this entry. Its specificity is not known. V gave up 1 base and J gave up 5 bases; unmatched junction bases: 7. CDR3 length: 15 amino acids. Germline V gene sequence: CDR1 LNHDA, CDR2 SQIVND (reference sequence). This entry is derived from a study of T cell clones after liver transplantation. As for the study in general: Apart from a few HCV-positive recipients, transplants were for non-autoimmune, non-viral reasons. At least one year of complete immunosuppression withdrawal without enzymes over twice normal defined tolerance. Findings of the study overall: Graft donor-reactive T cells may have migrated into the graft rather than being deleted. In two subjects, few donor cells limited the measurable donor-reactive repertoire.

Here immunoSEQ multiplex PCR was the method, and the copy in TCRdb shows in-frame clones only, minus some. The table shows around 15,000 clones, with 92% occurring only once. The chain has TRBV19 and TRBJ2-5, with TRBD1 matching 7 bases. The receptor's source is a human donor who received a liver transplant. The sample in question was CD8+ T cells from blood, obtained before liver transplant. In nucleotides, the CDR3 is TGTGCCAGTAGTATAGGAGGGGGCCTGAGGGAGACCCAGTACTTC. The encoded protein is CASSIGGGLRETQYF.